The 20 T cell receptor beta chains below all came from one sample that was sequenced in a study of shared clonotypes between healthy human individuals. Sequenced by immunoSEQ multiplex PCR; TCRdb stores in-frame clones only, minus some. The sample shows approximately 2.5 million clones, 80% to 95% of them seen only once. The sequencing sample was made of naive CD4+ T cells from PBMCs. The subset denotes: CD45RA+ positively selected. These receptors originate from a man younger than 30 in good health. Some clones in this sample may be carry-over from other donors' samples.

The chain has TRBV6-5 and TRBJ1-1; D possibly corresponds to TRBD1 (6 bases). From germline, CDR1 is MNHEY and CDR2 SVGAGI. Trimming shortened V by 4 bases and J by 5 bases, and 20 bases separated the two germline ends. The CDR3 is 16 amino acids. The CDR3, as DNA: TGTGCCAGCAGTTCTGGGTGGCGGGGGGCTAAAACTGAAGCTTTCTTT. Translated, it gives CASSSGWRGAKTEAFF.

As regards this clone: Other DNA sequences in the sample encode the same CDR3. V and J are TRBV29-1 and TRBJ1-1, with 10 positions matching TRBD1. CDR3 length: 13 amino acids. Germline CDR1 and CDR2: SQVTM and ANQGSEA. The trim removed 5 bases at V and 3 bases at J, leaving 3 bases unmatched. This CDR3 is CSVRTGGDTEAFF. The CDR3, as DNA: TGCAGCGTTAGGACAGGGGGGGACACTGAAGCTTTCTTT.

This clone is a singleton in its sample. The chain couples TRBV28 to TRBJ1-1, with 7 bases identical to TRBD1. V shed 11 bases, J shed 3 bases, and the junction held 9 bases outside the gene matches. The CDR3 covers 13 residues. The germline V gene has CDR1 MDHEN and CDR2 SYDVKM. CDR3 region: CAGRAGGYTEAFF. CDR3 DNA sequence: TGTGCCGGGCGGGCAGGGGGGTACACTGAAGCTTTCTTT. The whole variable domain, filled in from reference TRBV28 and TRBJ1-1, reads DVKVTQSSRYLVKRTGEKVFLECVQDMDHENMFWYRQDPGLGLRLIYFSYDVKMKEKGDIPEGYSVSREKKERFSLILESASTNQTSMYLCAGRAGGYTEAFFGQGTRLTVV.

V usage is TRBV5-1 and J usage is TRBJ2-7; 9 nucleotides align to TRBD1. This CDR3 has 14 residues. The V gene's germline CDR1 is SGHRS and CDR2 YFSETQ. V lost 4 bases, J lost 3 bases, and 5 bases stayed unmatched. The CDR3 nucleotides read TGCGCCAGCAGCCAAGGACAGGGGAGCTACGAGCAGTACTTC. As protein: CASSQGQGSYEQYF.

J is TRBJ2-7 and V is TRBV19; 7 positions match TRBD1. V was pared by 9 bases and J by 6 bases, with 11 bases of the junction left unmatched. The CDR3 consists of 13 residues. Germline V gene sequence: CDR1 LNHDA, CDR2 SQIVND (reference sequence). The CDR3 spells CARGYRGRIEQYF. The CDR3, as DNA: TGTGCCAGAGGGTACAGGGGCCGGATCGAGCAGTACTTC.

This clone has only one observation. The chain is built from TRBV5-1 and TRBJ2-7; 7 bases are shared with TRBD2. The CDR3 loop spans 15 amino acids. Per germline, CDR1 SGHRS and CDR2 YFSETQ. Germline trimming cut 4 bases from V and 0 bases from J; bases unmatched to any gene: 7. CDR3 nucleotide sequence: TGCGCCAGCAGCCGGACTAGTCTATACTCCTACGAGCAGTACTTC. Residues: CASSRTSLYSYEQYF.

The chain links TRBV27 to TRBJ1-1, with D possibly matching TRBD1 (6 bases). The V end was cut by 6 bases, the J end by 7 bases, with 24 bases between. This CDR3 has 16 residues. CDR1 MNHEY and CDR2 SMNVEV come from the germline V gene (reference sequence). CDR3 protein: CASRPGTSIGKGEAFF. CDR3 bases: TGTGCCAGCAGACCGGGGACATCTATAGGGAAGGGTGAAGCTTTCTTT.

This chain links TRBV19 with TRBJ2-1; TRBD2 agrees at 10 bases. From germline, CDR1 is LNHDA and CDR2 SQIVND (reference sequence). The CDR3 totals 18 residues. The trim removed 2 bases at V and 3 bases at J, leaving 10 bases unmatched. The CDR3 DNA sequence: TGTGCCAGTAGTATAAATCCGGGACTAGCGAGAGGCTACAATGAGCAGTTCTTC. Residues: CASSINPGLARGYNEQFF.

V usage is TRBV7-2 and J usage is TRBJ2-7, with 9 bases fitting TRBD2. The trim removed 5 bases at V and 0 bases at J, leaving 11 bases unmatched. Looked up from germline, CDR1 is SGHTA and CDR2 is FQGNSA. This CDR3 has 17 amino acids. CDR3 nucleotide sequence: TGTGCCAGCAGCGAAGGGGCTAGCGGGATGCGCTCCTACGAGCAGTACTTC. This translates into CASSEGASGMRSYEQYF.

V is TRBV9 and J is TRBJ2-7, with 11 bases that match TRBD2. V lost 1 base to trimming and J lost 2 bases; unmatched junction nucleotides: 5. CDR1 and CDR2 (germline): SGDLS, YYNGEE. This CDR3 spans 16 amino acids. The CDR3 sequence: CASSVTGTSGPYEQYF. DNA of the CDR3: TGTGCCAGCAGCGTAACCGGGACTAGCGGCCCCTACGAGCAGTACTTC.

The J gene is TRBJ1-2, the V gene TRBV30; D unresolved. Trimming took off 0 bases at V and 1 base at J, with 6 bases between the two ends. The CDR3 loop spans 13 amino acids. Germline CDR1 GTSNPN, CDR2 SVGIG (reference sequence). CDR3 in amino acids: CAWSVRFNYGYTF. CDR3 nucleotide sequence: TGTGCCTGGAGTGTCAGGTTTAACTATGGCTACACCTTC.

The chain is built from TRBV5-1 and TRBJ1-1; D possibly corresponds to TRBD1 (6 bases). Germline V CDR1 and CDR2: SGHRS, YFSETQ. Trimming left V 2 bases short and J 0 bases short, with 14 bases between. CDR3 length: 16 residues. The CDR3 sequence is CASSFGFGQLNTEAFF. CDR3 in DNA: TGCGCCAGCAGCTTCGGCTTCGGACAGCTGAACACTGAAGCTTTCTTT.

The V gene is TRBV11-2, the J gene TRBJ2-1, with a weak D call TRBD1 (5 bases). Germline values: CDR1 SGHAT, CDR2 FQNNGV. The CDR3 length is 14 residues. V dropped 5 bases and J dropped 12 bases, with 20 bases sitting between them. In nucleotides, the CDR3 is TGTGCCAGCAGCCCTGGTGGCCTTTTGCAGGGGCAGTTCTTC. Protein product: CASSPGGLLQGQFF.

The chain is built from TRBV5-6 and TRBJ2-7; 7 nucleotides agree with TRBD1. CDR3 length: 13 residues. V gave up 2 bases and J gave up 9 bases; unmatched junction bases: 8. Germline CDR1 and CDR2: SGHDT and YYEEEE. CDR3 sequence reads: CASSLMGQHPQYF. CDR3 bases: TGTGCCAGCAGCTTAATGGGACAGCACCCGCAGTACTTC.

The CDR3 DNA reads as TGTGCCAGCAGTGAACGGAACTGGGAGTACTTC. Protein sequence: CASSERNWEYF. This chain joins TRBV6-1 and TRBJ2-7; D gene uncertain. V was clipped by 2 bases and J by 11 bases, with 10 bases between them. Germline CDR1 and CDR2: MNHNS and SASEGT. This CDR3 is 11 amino acids long.

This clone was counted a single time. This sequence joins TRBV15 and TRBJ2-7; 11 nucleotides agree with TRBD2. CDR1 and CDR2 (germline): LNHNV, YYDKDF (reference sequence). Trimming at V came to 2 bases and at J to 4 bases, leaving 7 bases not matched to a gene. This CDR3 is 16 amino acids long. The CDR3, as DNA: TGTGCCACCAGCAGACGTACTAGCGGGAGTAGTTACGAGCAGTACTTC. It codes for CATSRRTSGSSYEQYF.

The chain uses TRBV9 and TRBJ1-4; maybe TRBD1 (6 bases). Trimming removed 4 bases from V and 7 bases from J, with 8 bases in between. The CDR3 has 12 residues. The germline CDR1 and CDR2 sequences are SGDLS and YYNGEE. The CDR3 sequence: CASSLDSEKLFF. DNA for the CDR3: TGTGCCAGCAGCCTGGACAGTGAAAAACTGTTTTTT.

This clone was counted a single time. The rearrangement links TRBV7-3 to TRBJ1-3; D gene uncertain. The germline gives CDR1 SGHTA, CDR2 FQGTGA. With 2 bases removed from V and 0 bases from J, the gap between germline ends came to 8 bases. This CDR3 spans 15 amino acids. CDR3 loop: CASSLGLPSGNTIYF. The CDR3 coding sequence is TGTGCCAGCAGCTTAGGGTTACCCTCTGGAAACACCATATATTTT.

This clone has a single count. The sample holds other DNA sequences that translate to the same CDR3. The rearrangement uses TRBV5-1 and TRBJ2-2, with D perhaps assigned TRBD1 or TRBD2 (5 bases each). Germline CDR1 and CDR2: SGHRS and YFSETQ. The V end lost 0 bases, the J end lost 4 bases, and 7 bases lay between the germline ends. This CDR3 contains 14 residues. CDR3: CASSLEGSTGELFF. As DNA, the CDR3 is TGCGCCAGCAGCTTGGAGGGGAGCACCGGGGAGCTGTTTTTT.

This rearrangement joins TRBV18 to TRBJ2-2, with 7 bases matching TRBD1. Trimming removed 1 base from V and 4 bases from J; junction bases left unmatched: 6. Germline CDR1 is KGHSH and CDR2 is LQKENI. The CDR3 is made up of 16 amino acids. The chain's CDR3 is CASSPLNRGVTGELFF. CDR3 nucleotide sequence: TGTGCCAGCTCACCACTTAACAGGGGAGTCACCGGGGAGCTGTTTTTT.